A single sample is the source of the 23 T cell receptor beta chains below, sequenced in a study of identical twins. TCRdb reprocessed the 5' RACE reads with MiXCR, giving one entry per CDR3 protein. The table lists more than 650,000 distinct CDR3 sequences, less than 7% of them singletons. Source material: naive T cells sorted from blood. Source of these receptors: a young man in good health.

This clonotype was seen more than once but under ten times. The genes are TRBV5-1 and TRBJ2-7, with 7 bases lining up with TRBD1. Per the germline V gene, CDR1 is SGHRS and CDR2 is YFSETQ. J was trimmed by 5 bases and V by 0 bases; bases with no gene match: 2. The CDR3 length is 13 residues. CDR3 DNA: TGCGCCAGCAGCTTGGACAGGGGCAACGAGCAGTACGTC. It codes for CASSLDRGNEQYV.

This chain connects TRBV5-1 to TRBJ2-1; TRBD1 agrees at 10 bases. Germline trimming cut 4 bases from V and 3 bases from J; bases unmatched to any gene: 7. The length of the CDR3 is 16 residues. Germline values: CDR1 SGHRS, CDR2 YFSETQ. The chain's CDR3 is CASSEQTGGFYNEQFF. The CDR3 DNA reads TGCGCCAGCAGCGAACAGACAGGGGGCTTCTACAATGAGCAGTTCTTC.

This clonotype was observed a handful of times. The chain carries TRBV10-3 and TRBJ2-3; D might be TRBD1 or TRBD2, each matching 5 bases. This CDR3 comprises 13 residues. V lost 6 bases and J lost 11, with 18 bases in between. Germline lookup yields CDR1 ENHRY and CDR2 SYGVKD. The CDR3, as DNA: TGTGCCATCAGGATGCTCCGGGACGCAGAGCAGTATTTT. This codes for CAIRMLRDAEQYF.

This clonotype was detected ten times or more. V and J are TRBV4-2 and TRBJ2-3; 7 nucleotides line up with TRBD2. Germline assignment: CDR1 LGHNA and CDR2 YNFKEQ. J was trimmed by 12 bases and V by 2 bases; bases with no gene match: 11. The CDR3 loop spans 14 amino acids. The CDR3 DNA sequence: TGTGCCAGCAGCCAACAAACCGGGACTAACGACCAGTATTTT. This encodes CASSQQTGTNDQYF.

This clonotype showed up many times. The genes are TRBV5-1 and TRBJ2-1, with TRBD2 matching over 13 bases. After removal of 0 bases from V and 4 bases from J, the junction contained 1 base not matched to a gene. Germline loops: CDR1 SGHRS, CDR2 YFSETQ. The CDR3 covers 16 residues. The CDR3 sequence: CASSLELAGGYNEQFF. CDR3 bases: TGCGCCAGCAGCTTGGAACTAGCGGGAGGGTACAATGAGCAGTTCTTC. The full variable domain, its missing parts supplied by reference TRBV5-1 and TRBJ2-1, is KAGVTQTPRYLIKTRGQQVTLSCSPISGHRSVSWYQQTPGQGLQFLFEYFSETQRNKGNFPGRFSGRQFSNSRSEMNVSTLELGDSALYLCASSLELAGGYNEQFFGPGTRLTVL.

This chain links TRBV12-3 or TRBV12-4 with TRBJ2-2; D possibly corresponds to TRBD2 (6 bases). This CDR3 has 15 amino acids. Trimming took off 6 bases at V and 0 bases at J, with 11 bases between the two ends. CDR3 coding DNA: TGTGCCAGCAGCATGGACTACCCGAACACCGGGGAGCTGTTTTTT. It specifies CASSMDYPNTGELFF.

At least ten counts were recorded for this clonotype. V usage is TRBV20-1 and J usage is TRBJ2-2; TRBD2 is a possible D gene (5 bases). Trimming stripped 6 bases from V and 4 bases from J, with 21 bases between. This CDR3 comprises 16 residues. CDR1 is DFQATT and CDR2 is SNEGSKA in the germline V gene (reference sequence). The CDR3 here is CSAIGPDSTSTGELFF. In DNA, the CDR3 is TGCAGTGCCATCGGTCCGGACTCGACATCCACCGGGGAGCTGTTTTTT.

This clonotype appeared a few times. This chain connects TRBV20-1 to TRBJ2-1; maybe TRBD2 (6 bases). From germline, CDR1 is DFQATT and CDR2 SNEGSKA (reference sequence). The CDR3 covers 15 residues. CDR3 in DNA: TGCGGTCTTGCCGGAGGGCCCACCTCTCACAATGAGCAGTTCTTC. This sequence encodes CGLAGGPTSHNEQFF.

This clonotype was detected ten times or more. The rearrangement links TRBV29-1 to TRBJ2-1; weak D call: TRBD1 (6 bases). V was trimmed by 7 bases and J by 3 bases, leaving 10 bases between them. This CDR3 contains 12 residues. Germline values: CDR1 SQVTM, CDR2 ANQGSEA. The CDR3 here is CSGGPFYNEQFF. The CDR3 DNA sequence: TGCAGCGGGGGGCCTTTCTACAATGAGCAGTTCTTC.

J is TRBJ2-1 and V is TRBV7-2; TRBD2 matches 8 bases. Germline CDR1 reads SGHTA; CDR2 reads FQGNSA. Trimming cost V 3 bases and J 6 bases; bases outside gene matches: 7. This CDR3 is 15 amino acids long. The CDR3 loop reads CASSFPLAGLNEQFF. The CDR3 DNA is TGTGCCAGCAGCTTCCCGTTAGCGGGACTCAATGAGCAGTTCTTC. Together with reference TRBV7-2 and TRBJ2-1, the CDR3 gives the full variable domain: GAGVSQSPSNKVTEKGKDVELRCDPISGHTALYWYRQSLGQGLEFLIYFQGNSAPDKSGLPSDRFSAERTGGSVSTLTIQRTQQEDSAVYLCASSFPLAGLNEQFFGPGTRLTVL.

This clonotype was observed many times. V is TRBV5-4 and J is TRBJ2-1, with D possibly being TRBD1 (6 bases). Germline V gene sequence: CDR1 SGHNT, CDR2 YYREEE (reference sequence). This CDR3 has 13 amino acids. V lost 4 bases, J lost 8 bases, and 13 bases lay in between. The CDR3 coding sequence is TGTGCCAGCAGCCAACAGGGTTCCCATGAGCAGTTCTTC. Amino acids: CASSQQGSHEQFF.

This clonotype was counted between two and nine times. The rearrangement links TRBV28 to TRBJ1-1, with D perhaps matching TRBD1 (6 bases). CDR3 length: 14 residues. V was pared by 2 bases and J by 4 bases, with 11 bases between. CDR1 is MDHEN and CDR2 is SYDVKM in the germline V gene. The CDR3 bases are TGTGCCAGCAGTTTAGAAGCCAGGGGCACTGAAGCTTTCTTT. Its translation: CASSLEARGTEAFF.

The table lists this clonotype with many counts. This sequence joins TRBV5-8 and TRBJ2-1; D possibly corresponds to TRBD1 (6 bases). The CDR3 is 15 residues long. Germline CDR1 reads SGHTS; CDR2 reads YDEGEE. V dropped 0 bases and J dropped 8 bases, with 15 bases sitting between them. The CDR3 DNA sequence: TGTGCCAGCAGCTTGGATGGATACAGGGTCGATGAGCAGTTCTTC. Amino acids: CASSLDGYRVDEQFF.

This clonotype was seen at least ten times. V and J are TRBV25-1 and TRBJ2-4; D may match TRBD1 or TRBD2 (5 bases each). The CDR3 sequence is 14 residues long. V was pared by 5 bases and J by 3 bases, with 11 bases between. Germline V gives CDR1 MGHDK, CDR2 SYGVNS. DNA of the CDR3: TGTGCCAGCAGTACCAGGGACGGCAAAAACATTCAGTACTTC. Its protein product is CASSTRDGKNIQYF.

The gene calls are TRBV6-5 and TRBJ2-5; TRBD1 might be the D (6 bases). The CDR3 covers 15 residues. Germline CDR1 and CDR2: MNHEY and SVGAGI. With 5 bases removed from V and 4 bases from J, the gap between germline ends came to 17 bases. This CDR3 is CASSTPGHPGETQYF. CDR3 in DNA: TGTGCCAGCAGTACTCCGGGACACCCGGGAGAGACCCAGTACTTC.

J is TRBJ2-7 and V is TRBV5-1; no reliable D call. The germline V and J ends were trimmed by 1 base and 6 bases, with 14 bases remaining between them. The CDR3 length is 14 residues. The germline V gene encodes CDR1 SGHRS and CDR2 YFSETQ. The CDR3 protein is CASSLMSHLSEQYV. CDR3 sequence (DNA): TGCGCCAGCAGCTTGATGAGCCACCTATCCGAGCAGTACGTC.

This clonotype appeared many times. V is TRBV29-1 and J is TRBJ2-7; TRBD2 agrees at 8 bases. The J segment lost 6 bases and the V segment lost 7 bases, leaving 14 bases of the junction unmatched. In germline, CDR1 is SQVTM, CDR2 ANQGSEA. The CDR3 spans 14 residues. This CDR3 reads CSGSTGFAGGEQYF. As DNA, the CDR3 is TGCAGCGGGAGCACAGGATTCGCGGGAGGCGAGCAGTACTTC.

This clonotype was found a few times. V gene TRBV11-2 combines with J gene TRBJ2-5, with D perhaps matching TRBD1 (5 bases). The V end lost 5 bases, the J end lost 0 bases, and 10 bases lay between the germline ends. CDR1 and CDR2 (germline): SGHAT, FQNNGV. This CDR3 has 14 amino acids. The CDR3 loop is CASSQDIHQETQYF. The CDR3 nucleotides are TGTGCCAGCAGCCAGGACATTCACCAAGAGACCCAGTACTTC.

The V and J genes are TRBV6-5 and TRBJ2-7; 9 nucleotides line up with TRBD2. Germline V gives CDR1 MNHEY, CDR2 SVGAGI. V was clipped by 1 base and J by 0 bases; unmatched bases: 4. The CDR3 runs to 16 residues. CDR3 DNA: TGTGCCAGCAGTTACTTCCTTAGCGGGAGCTCCTACGAGCAGTACTTC. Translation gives CASSYFLSGSSYEQYF.

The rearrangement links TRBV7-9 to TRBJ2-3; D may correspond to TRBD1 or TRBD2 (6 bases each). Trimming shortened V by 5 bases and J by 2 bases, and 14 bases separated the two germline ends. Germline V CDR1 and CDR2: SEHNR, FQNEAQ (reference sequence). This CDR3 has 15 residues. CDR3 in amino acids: CASSPGAGPTDTQYF. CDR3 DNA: TGTGCCAGCAGCCCAGGGGCGGGACCCACAGATACGCAGTATTTT.

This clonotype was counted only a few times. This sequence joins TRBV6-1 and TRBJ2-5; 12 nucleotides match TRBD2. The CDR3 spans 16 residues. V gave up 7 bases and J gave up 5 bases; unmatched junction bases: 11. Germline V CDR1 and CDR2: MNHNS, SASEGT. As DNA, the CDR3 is TGTGCCAGCAACAGGGCTAGCGGGAGGGATGGGGAGACCCAGTACTTC. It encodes CASNRASGRDGETQYF.

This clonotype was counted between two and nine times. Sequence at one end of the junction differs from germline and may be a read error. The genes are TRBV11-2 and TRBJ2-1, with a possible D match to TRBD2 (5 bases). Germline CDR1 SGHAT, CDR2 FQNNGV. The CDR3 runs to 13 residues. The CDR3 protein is CASSLFRGRMLDF. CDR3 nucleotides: TGTGCCAGCAGCTTATTCCGTGGGAGAATGCTGGACTTC.

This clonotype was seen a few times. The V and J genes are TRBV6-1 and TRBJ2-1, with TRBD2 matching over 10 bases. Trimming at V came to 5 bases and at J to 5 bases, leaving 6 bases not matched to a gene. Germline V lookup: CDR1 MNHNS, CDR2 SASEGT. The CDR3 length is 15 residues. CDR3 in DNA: TGTGCCAGCAGTCGAGCGGGAGGGGGCAACAATGAGCAGTTCTTC. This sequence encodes CASSRAGGGNNEQFF.